This T cell receptor beta chain was sequenced for a study of CD8 T cells in ankylosing spondylitis (dated by TCRdb to 2017 to 2019). About the full investigation: To find TCR variants linked to disease, the study profiled T cell receptor beta repertoires in ankylosing spondylitis patients and healthy donors. The full study cohort was made up of over 20 ankylosing spondylitis patients and 108 healthy donors. Peripheral blood samples were taken, and synovial fluid was additionally collected from ankylosing spondylitis patients.

The CDR3 starts with the cysteine, ends with the phenylalanine, and has 14 residues. Just the 42-base CDR3 DNA is kept, in frame starting at base 1. For CDR1 and CDR2, the germline V gene (reference sequence) lists DFQATT and SNEGSKA. V drops 5 bases and J drops 2 bases, leaving 15 bases in between. Findings and caveats that apply to the study as a whole: The disease-linked clones were reported to be significantly enriched in matched synovial fluid samples from ankylosing spondylitis patients. Some TCR beta motif variants had previously been reported in synovial fluid and blood of reactive arthritis patients, which suggested common disease-initiation mechanisms. Blood from ankylosing spondylitis patients appeared to be characterized by a TCR beta motif made up of 8 or 9 highly homologous amino acid variants. A CD8+ phenotype was shown by the disease-linked clones, which were found at relatively low frequencies in peripheral blood.

Reads for this sample came from an Illumina HiSeq 2500. Quantitative 5'-RACE with molecular barcodes was used to prepare TCR beta libraries. In the source study's methods: A new computational method, built on a probabilistic model of VDJ rearrangement, was used to identify disease-linked TCR variants. TCRdb applied fastp at Q25 and MiXCR to the public reads, then kept only in-frame beta chains. Rows matching on CDR3 protein sequence are summarized as one entry with the most common DNA and genes. The V and J calls were determined by TCRdb, not by the authors. This sample holds fewer than 650,000 distinct CDR3 sequences; about 13% were observed only once. Approximately 6.2% of the sample rests with the top ten. A word on this clonotype: It has no known antigen specificity. Base qualities are not recorded, but no much larger clone differs from it by a single base.

The TCR was taken from a male donor with ankylosing spondylitis. The chain is assembled from TRBV20-1 and TRBJ2-5; a tentative D match to TRBD2 spans 5 bases. Sequencing was carried out using blood, either unsorted or a sorted T cell fraction (not recorded which). Here is the DNA: TGCAGTGCTTCTGTTAGTGGGGAGCAAGAGACCCAGTACTTC. Its translation is CSASVSGEQETQYF.